Shown below are 10 T cell receptor beta chains from a single sample sequenced in a study of blood T cells in healthy people across ages. The use of a sample-barcoded 5' primer and a J-beta primer mix characterized a second PCR of 7 to 11 cycles. TCRdb reprocessed the 5' RACE reads via MiXCR and lists one record per CDR3 protein. Altogether fewer than 1 million distinct CDR3 sequences are present, 40% to 50% being singletons, with the ten largest covering around 18%. Sequenced input: blood. Every receptor here comes from a man in his sixties in good health.

To note about this clonotype: This may arise from a read error, as a much more abundant clone is one base away. This sequence joins TRBV4-1 and TRBJ1-6; D is unclear. The ends were cut back, 1 base at V and 6 bases at J, with 7 bases in the middle. Germline CDR1 MGHRA, CDR2 YSYEKL. The CDR3 has 14 amino acids. In nucleotides, the CDR3 is TGCGCCAGCAGCCAAGGTTTATCTAATTCACCCCTCCACTTT. It translates to CASSQGLSNSPLHF.

This chain joins TRBV7-9 and TRBJ2-1; 14 bases match TRBD2. This CDR3 has 17 residues. Germline loops: CDR1 SEHNR, CDR2 FQNEAQ (reference sequence). J lost 12 bases, V lost 3 bases, and 13 bases had no gene match. The CDR3 sequence is CASSFIEFGLAGGRQFF. The CDR3 region has the DNA TGTGCCAGCAGCTTCATAGAATTCGGACTAGCGGGGGGAAGGCAGTTCTTC.

This chain connects TRBV5-1 to TRBJ2-2; 13 bases are a match to TRBD2. Germline CDR1 SGHRS, CDR2 YFSETQ. The CDR3 loop spans 19 amino acids. Losses at the gene ends were 5 bases for V and 4 bases for J; bases not matched to a gene: 14. The CDR3 is CASRPYGTSGALSTGELFF. Here the CDR3 DNA reads TGCGCCAGCAGACCTTACGGGACTAGCGGGGCCTTGAGCACCGGGGAGCTGTTTTTT.

V usage is TRBV7-6 and J usage is TRBJ2-1; TRBD1 matches 8 bases. Per germline, CDR1 SGHVS and CDR2 FNYEAQ. V lost 4 bases to trimming and J lost 4 bases; unmatched junction nucleotides: 27. The CDR3 is made up of 22 amino acids. The CDR3 is CASSSGTGLIGSGTYRYNEQFF. Here the CDR3 DNA reads TGTGCCAGCAGCTCCGGGACAGGTCTAATCGGATCAGGTACTTATCGGTACAATGAGCAGTTCTTC. The full variable domain, completed using reference TRBV7-6 and TRBJ2-1, is GAGVSQSPRYKVTKRGQDVALRCDPISGHVSLYWYRQALGQGPEFLTYFNYEAQQDKSGLPNDRFSAERPEGSISTLTIQRTEQRDSAMYRCASSSGTGLIGSGTYRYNEQFFGPGTRLTVL.

V is TRBV11-2 and J is TRBJ2-7; D might be TRBD1 (6 bases). The ends were cut back, 5 bases at V and 2 bases at J, with 13 bases in the middle. The length of the CDR3 is 14 residues. CDR1 and CDR2 from the germline V gene are SGHAT and FQNNGV. CDR3 in DNA: TGTGCCAGCAGCCAACCGGACAGCCCCTACGAGCAGTACTTC. It is translated as CASSQPDSPYEQYF.

This chain links TRBV7-9 with TRBJ2-4; 9 bases are shared with TRBD1. Per germline, CDR1 SEHNR and CDR2 FQNEAQ (reference sequence). The length of the CDR3 is 14 residues. The trim removed 3 bases at V and 4 bases at J, leaving 1 base unmatched. Written as DNA, the CDR3 is TGTGCCAGCAGCTTGGGACAGGGAAAAAACATTCAGTACTTC. This codes for CASSLGQGKNIQYF.

The chain combines TRBV6-1 with TRBJ1-6; D ambiguous. CDR1 and CDR2 (germline): MNHNS, SASEGT. Between the trimmed V and J ends, which lost 1 base and 9 bases, there was a span of 19 bases. The CDR3 sequence is 17 residues long. CDR3 sequence reads: CASSEGTVYWKGSPLHF. CDR3 nucleotides: TGTGCCAGCAGTGAAGGGACTGTGTATTGGAAGGGTTCACCCCTCCACTTT.

This sequence joins TRBV3-1 and TRBJ2-6, with D perhaps matching TRBD1 (6 bases). The length of the CDR3 is 13 residues. Germline assignment: CDR1 LGHDT and CDR2 YNNKEL (reference sequence). V lost 4 bases and J 11 bases, leaving 12 bases between the germline ends. The CDR3 DNA is TGTGCCAGCAGCCTGCAGGGGTCCGACGTCCTGACTTTC. It codes for CASSLQGSDVLTF. The whole variable domain, remainder taken from reference TRBV3-1 and TRBJ2-6, is DTAVSQTPKYLVTQMGNDKSIKCEQNLGHDTMYWYKQDSKKFLKIMFSYNNKELIINETVPNRFSPKSPDKAHLNLHINSLELGDSAVYFCASSLQGSDVLTFGAGSRLTVL.

This chain connects TRBV11-2 to TRBJ2-4, with D perhaps assigned TRBD1 or TRBD2 (5 bases each). The end of the DNA fits TRBJ2-7 better, so the J call may be wrong. Per germline, CDR1 SGHAT and CDR2 FQNNGV. This CDR3 has 15 residues. The chain's CDR3 is CASSLGGTQTYEQYF. CDR3 in DNA: TGTGCCAGCAGCTTAGGGGGGACGCAAACCTACGAGCAGTACTTC.

CDR3 nucleotide sequence: TGTGCCAGCAGCTCCATGGGACTAGCGGGCCTCCAAGAGACCCAGTACTTC. Its translation is CASSSMGLAGLQETQYF. The chain carries TRBV7-2 and TRBJ2-5; TRBD2 matches at 12 bases. The germline CDR1 and CDR2 sequences are SGHTA and FQGNSA. V trimming: 4 bases; J trimming: 1 base; junction bases outside the gene matches: 7. CDR3 size: 17 residues.